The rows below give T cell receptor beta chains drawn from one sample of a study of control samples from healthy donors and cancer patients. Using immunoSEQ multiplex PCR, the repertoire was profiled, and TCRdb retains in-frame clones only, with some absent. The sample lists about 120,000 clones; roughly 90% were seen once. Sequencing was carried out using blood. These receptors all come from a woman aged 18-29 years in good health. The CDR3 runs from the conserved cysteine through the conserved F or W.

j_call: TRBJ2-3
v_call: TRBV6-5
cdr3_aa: CASTGQGFTDTQYF

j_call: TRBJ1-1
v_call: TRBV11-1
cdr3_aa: CASSLGEREATEAFF

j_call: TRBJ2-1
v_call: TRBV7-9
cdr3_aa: CASRPNSGSYNEQFF

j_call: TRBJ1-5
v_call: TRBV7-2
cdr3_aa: CASSLESGGNQPQHF

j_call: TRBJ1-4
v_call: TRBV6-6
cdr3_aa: CASSYSGTGANEKLFF

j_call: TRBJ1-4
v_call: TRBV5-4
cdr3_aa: CASSPRGRDGGEKLFF

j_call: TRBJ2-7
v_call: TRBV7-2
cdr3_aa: CASSLAFGYEQYF

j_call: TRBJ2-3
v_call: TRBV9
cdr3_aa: CASSVSGPDTQYF

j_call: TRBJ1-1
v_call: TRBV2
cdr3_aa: CASGWEVNTEAFF

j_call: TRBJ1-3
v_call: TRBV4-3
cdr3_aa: CASSQGPSGNTIYF

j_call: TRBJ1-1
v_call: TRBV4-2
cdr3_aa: CASSFKDTNTEAFF

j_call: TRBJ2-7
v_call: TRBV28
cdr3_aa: CASSFGRHYEQYF

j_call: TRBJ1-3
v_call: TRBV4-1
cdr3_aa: CASRPRDGGNTIYF

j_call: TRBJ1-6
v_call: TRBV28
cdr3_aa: CASEGMGSPLHF

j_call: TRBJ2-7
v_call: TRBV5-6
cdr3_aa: CASSHRQGYEQYF

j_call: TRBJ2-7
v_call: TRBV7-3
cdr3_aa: CASSPRQGPYEQYF

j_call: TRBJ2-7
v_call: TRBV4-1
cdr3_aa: CASSGPPHYEQYF

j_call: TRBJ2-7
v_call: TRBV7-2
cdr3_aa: CASSVVGQGAPYEQYF

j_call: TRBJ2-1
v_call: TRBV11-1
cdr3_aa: CASSFKRTGKNEQFF

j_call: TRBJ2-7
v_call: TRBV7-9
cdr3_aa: CASSPGLASSYEQYF

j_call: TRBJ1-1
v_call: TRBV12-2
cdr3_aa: CASRLGGATPRNTEAFF

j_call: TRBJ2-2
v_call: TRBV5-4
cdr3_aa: CASSPDGTGELFF

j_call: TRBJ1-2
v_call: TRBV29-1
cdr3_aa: CSVLGQGKYGYTF

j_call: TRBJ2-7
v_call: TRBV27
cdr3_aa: CASSRMGEQYF

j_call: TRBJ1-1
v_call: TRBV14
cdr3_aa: CASSHAGTGARRTEAFF

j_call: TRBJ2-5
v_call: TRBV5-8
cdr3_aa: CASSLRQQETQYF

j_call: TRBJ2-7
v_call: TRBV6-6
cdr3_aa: CASSTSGREQYF

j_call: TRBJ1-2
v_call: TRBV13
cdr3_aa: CASSLGRQPGYTF

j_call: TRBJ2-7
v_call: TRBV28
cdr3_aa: CASRKSRGLHYEQYF

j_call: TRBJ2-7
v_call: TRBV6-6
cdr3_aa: CASSRGLGVSDEQYF

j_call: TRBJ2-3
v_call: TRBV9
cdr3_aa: CASSVEGRAYTDTQYF

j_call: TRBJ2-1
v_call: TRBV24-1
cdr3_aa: CATSDSKGYNEQFF

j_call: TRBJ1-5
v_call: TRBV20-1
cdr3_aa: CSASEAGVQLSGIYGNQPQHF

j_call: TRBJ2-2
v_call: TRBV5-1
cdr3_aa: CASSFGAGGVAGELFF

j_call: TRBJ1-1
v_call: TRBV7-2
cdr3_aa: CASSSPNPFINTEAFF

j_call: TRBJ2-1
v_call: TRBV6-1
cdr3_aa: CASNKAGRSSYNEQFF

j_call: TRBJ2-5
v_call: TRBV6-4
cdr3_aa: CASSRDREETQYF

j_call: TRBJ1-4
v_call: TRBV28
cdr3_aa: CASTPGTGFEEKLFF

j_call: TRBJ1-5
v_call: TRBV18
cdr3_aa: CASSTSGTYQPQHF

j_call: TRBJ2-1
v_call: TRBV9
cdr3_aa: CASSVARTSGSNYSYNEQFF

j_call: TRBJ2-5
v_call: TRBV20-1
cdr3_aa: CSASQGKETQYF

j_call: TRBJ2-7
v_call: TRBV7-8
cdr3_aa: CASRPNLAGTLFEQYF

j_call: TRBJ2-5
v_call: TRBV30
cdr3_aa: CAWRVGLAGQETQYF

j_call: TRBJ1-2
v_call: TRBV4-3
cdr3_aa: CASSPPGQYYGYTF

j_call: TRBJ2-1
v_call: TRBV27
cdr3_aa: CASSWDRDQYNEQFF

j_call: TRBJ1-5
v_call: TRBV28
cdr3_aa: CASSLDRGRRNQPQHF

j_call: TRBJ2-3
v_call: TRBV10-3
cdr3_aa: CAISDSDRGTDTQYF

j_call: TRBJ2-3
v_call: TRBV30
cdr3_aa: CAWRARGLAVADTQYF

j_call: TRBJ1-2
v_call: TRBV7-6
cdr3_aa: CASSLDPWGRGNGYTF

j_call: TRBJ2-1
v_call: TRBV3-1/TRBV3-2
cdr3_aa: CASSLTGTGNEQFF